These 7 T cell receptor beta chains came from one sample sequenced in a study of blood T cell repertoires in COVID-19. Profiling relied on immunoSEQ multiplex PCR, and the TCRdb table lists in-frame clones only, not all of them. The sample comprises 150,000 to 200,000 clones, about 83% of which are singletons, and 1.5% rests with the top ten. The sample comprised peripheral blood. The receptors come from a human donor in a cohort sampled during active COVID-19.

The genes are TRBV28 and TRBJ1-5, with D uncertain. CDR3 length equals 15 residues. V lost 5 bases to trimming and J lost 2 bases, with 13 bases between them. Germline CDR1 MDHEN, CDR2 SYDVKM. DNA of the CDR3: TGTGCCAGCAGTCTGGGCGTGGTGGGCAATCAGCCCCAGCATTTT. It yields the protein CASSLGVVGNQPQHF.

The rearrangement joins TRBV20-1 to TRBJ2-7, with a tentative D call TRBD1 (5 bases). The length of the CDR3 is 11 residues. Germline CDR1 and CDR2: DFQATT and SNEGSKA (reference sequence). V shed 3 bases and J shed 5 bases, with 8 bases lying between them. DNA for the CDR3: TGCAGTGCTAGCTCAGGGCACGAGCAGTACTTC. This codes for CSASSGHEQYF.

This clone showed up just a few times. The junction and the germline gene differ at one end; a read error may be behind it. The CDR3 DNA follows: TGTGCCACCAGCAGAGCGGGAGAGGGAATGGACTTC. Translation: CATSRAGEGMDF. V usage is TRBV15 and J usage is TRBJ2-7; D is perhaps TRBD2 (6 bases). The germline gives CDR1 LNHNV, CDR2 YYDKDF (reference sequence). The CDR3 is made up of 12 amino acids.

This clone was observed once. Distinct nucleotide sequences in the sample also encode this CDR3. The chain has TRBV18 and TRBJ2-7, with 10 bases that match TRBD1. The junction had 3 bases not matched to a gene; V was cut back by 5 bases and J by 2 bases. The CDR3 consists of 14 residues. Germline-derived CDR1 and CDR2 are KGHSH and LQKENI. In nucleotides, the CDR3 is TGTGCCAGCTCAACCGGGACAGGGGCCTACGAGCAGTACTTC. Translated, it gives CASSTGTGAYEQYF. The full variable domain, completed using reference TRBV18 and TRBJ2-7, is NAGVMQNPRHLVRRRGQEARLRCSPMKGHSHVYWYRQLPEEGLKFMVYLQKENIIDESGMPKERFSAEFPKEGPSILRIQQVVRGDSAAYFCASSTGTGAYEQYFGPGTRLTVT.

The V and J genes are TRBV5-4 and TRBJ2-1, with 9 bases identical to TRBD2. V lost 3 bases, J lost 0 bases, and 4 bases stayed unmatched. Per germline, CDR1 SGHNT and CDR2 YYREEE (reference sequence). The CDR3 extends over 16 amino acids. The DNA of the CDR3 is TGTGCCAGCAGCTCCCTAGCGGGAAGCTCCTACAATGAGCAGTTCTTC. Amino acids: CASSSLAGSSYNEQFF.

V is TRBV6-4 and J is TRBJ2-1; 9 bases map to TRBD1. There are 15 residues in the CDR3. From germline, CDR1 is MRHNA and CDR2 SNTAGT. J gave up 6 bases and V 2 bases, and 5 bases lay outside the gene matches. The CDR3 spells CASSDTGTGPNEQFF. The CDR3 DNA follows: TGTGCCAGCAGTGACACCGGGACAGGGCCCAATGAGCAGTTCTTC.

This CDR3 is CASGTGVEQYF. In nucleotides, the CDR3 is TGTGCCAGCGGGACAGGGGTTGAGCAGTACTTC. The chain links TRBV7-9 to TRBJ2-7; the match to TRBD1 covers 10 bases. In germline, CDR1 is SEHNR, CDR2 FQNEAQ (reference sequence). This CDR3 is 11 amino acids long. With 8 bases clipped from V and 7 bases from J, the junction kept 2 bases outside the gene matches. Using reference TRBV7-9 and TRBJ2-7 for the parts outside the CDR3, the full variable domain is DTGVSQNPRHKITKRGQNVTFRCDPISEHNRLYWYRQTLGQGPEFLTYFQNEAQLEKSRLLSDRFSAERPKGSFSTLEIQRTEQGDSAMYLCASGTGVEQYFGPGTRLTVT.